These 2 T cell receptor beta chains came from one sample sequenced in a study of T cell responses to AZD1222 COVID-19 vaccine. Method: immunoSEQ multiplex PCR; TCRdb's copy keeps in-frame clones and lacks some. The sample contains under 200,000 clones, approximately 91% of which appear only once. Sample: peripheral blood, taken on day 0 of AZD1222 vaccination. All receptors derive from an adult in good health.

This clone was seen a single time. The J gene is TRBJ2-7, the V gene TRBV6-5; 7 bases fit TRBD1. Germline assignment: CDR1 MNHEY and CDR2 SVGAGI. This CDR3 is 15 amino acids long. Trimming took 5 bases from V and 2 from J; bases not matched to a gene: 9. The chain's CDR3 is CASSPGGPGTYEQYF. CDR3 sequence (DNA): TGTGCCAGCAGTCCAGGGGGTCCAGGGACCTACGAGCAGTACTTC.

Comment on this clone: One end of the junction is discordant with germline, which a read error may explain. The chain couples TRBV15 to TRBJ2-3; D remains ambiguous. From germline, CDR1 is LNHNV and CDR2 YYDKDF (reference sequence). The CDR3 is 11 residues long. The CDR3 loop reads CATSRDKDRRF. The CDR3 DNA sequence: TGTGCCACCAGCAGAGATAAGGACCGCCGGTTT.